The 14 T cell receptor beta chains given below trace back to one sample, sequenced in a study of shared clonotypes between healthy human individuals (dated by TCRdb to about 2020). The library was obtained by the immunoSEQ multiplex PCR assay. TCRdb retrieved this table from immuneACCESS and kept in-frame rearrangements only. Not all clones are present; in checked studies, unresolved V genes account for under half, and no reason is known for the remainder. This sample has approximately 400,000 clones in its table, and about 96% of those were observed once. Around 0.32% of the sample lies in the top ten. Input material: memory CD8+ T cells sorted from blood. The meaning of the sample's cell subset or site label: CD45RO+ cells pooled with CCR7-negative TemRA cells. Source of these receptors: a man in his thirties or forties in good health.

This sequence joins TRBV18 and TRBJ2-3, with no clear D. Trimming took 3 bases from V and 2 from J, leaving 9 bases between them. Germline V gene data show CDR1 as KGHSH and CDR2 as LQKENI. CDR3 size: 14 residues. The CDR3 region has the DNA TGTGCCAGCTCACCCCTAATCTACACAGATACGCAGTATTTT. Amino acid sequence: CASSPLIYTDTQYF.

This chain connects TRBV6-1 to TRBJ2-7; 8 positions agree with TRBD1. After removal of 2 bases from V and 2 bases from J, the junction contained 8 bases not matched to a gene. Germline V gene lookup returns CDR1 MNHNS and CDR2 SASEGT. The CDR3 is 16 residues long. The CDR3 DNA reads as TGTGCCAGCAGTGAATGGTATGGGACAGGCACCTACGAGCAGTACTTC. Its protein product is CASSEWYGTGTYEQYF.

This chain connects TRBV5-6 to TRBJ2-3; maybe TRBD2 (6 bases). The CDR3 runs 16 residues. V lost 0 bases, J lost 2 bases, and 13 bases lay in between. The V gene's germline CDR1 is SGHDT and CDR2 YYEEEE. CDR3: CASSLVGGGHTDTQYF. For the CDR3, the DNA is TGTGCCAGCAGCTTGGTTGGGGGAGGACACACAGATACGCAGTATTTT.

CDR3 sequence (DNA): TGTGCCATCGGGGACACCGGAAGACAGCCCCAGCATTTT. Translation: CAIGDTGRQPQHF. The chain has TRBV10-3 and TRBJ1-5; weak D call: TRBD1 (6 bases). Germline V gene lookup returns CDR1 ENHRY and CDR2 SYGVKD. V shed 8 bases and J shed 7 bases, with 15 bases lying between them. This CDR3 has 13 amino acids.

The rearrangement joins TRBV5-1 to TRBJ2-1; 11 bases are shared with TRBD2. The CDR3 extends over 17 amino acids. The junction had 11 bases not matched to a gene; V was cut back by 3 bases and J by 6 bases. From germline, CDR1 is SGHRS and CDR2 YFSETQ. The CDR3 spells CASSSLAGGLHGNEQFF. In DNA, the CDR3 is TGCGCCAGCAGCTCCTTAGCGGGAGGGCTCCACGGCAATGAGCAGTTCTTC.

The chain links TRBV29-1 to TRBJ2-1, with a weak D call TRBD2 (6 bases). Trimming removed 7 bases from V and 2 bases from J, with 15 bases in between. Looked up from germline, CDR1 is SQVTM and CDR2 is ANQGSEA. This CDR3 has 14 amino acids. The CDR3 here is CSAPPEGPYNEQFF. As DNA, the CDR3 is TGCAGCGCCCCGCCGGAGGGCCCCTACAATGAGCAGTTCTTC.

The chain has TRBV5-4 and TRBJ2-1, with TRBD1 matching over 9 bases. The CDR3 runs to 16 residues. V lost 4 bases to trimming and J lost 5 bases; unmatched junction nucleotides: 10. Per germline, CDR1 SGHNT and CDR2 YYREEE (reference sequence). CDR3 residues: CASSPRPGTGNNEQFF. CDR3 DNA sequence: TGTGCCAGCAGCCCACGTCCCGGGACAGGGAACAATGAGCAGTTCTTC.

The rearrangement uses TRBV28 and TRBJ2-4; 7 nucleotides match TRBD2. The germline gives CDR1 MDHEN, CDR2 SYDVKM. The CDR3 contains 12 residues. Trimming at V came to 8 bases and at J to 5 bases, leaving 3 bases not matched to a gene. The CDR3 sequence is CASREAQNIQYF. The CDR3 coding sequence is TGTGCCAGCCGGGAGGCCCAAAACATTCAGTACTTC. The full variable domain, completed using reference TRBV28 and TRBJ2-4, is DVKVTQSSRYLVKRTGEKVFLECVQDMDHENMFWYRQDPGLGLRLIYFSYDVKMKEKGDIPEGYSVSREKKERFSLILESASTNQTSMYLCASREAQNIQYFGAGTRLSVL.

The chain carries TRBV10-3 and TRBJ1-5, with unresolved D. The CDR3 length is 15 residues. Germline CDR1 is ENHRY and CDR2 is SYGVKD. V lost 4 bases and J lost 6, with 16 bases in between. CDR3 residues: CAISAASSTGQPQHF. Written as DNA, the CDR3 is TGTGCCATCAGTGCAGCTTCCTCCACGGGTCAGCCCCAGCATTTT.

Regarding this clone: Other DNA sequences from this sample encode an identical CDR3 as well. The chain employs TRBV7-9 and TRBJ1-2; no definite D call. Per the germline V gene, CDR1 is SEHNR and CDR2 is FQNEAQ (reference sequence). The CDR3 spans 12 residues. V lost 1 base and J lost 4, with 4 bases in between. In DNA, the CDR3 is TGTGCCAGCAGCTTAGGGGCCTATGGCTACACCTTC. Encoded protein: CASSLGAYGYTF. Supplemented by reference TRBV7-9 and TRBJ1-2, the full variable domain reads DTGVSQNPRHKITKRGQNVTFRCDPISEHNRLYWYRQTLGQGPEFLTYFQNEAQLEKSRLLSDRFSAERPKGSFSTLEIQRTEQGDSAMYLCASSLGAYGYTFGSGTRLTVV.

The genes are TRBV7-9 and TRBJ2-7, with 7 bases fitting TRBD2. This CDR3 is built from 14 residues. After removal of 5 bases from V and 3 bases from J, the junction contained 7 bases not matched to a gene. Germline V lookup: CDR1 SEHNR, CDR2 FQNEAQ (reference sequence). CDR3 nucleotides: TGTGCCAGCAGCCGAACTAGCGCAGTCTACGAGCAGTACTTC. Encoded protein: CASSRTSAVYEQYF.

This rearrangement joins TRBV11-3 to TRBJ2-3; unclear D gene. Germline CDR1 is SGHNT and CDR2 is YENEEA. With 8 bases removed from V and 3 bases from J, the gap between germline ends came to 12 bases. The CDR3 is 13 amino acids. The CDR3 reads CASSTFRTDTQYF. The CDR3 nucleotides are TGTGCCAGCTCGACCTTCAGGACAGATACGCAGTATTTT. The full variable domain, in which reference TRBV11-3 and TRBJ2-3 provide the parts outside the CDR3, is EAGVVQSPRYKIIEKKQPVAFWCNPISGHNTLYWYLQNLGQGPELLIRYENEEAVDDSQLPKDRFSAERLKGVDSTLKIQPAELGDSAVYLCASSTFRTDTQYFGPGTRLTVL.

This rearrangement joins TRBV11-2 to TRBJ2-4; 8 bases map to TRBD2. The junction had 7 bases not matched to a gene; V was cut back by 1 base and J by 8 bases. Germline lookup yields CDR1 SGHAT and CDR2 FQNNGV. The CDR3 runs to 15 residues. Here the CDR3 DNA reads TGTGCCAGCAGCTTAGGTCCCAGCGGGAGAGACATTCAGTACTTC. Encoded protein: CASSLGPSGRDIQYF.

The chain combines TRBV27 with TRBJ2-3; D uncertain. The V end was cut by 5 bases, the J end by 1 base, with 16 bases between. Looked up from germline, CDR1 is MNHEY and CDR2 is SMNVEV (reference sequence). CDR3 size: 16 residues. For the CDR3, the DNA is TGTGCCAGCAGTCCCGTGGGGTTTGGTCGCACAGATACGCAGTATTTT. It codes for CASSPVGFGRTDTQYF.